These T cell receptor beta chains were read from a single sample in a study of blood T cell repertoires in COVID-19. Clones were sequenced by immunoSEQ multiplex PCR, and TCRdb holds only the in-frame ones, with some missing. Of roughly 110,000 clones in the sample, approximately 88% were seen once. The sample consisted of peripheral blood. Receptors originate from a man aged 40-49 years with active or convalescent COVID-19. The CDR3 runs from the conserved cysteine through the conserved F or W. The order of the fields is J gene, V gene, D gene, clone size, CDR3 protein, CDR3 DNA. A D gene is named only where the DNA matches it firmly. Size is omitted from some rows. Given values are once, few, many or a class for expanded clones.

j_call: TRBJ2-6; v_call: TRBV9; d_call: NA; clone_size: NA; cdr3_aa: CASSAPLGGGANVLTF; cdr3_nt: TGTGCCAGCAGCGCCCCGTTAGGGGGAGGGGCCAACGTCCTGACTTTC
j_call: TRBJ2-1; v_call: TRBV7-2; d_call: TRBD1; clone_size: NA; cdr3_aa: CASSLVGTGVYNEQFF; cdr3_nt: TGTGCCAGCAGCTTAGTCGGGACAGGGGTATACAATGAGCAGTTCTTC
j_call: TRBJ2-6; v_call: TRBV28; d_call: NA; clone_size: once; cdr3_aa: CASSSRSLSSVLTF; cdr3_nt: TGTGCCAGCAGTTCTCGATCCTTAAGCTCCGTCCTGACTTTC
j_call: TRBJ2-3; v_call: TRBV9; d_call: NA; clone_size: NA; cdr3_aa: CASSVGGGATDTQYF; cdr3_nt: TGTGCCAGCAGCGTAGGTGGGGGGGCCACAGATACGCAGTATTTT
j_call: TRBJ1-5; v_call: TRBV7-2; d_call: NA; clone_size: NA; cdr3_aa: CASSPGGAPNQPQHF; cdr3_nt: TGTGCCAGCAGCCCCGGGGGGGCCCCTAATCAGCCCCAGCATTTT
j_call: TRBJ2-1; v_call: TRBV20-1; d_call: TRBD2; clone_size: NA; cdr3_aa: CSASSGSVAYNEQFF; cdr3_nt: TGCAGTGCTAGTAGCGGGAGTGTCGCCTACAATGAGCAGTTCTTC
j_call: TRBJ2-3; v_call: TRBV7-8; d_call: NA; clone_size: NA; cdr3_aa: CASSLWGGASTDTQYF; cdr3_nt: TGTGCCAGCAGCTTATGGGGCGGGGCTAGCACAGATACGCAGTATTTT
j_call: TRBJ2-3; v_call: TRBV29-1; d_call: NA; clone_size: once; cdr3_aa: CSVDPRAPGTDTQYF; cdr3_nt: TGCAGCGTTGACCCGCGGGCCCCGGGGACAGATACGCAGTATTTT
j_call: TRBJ2-7; v_call: TRBV6-5; d_call: NA; clone_size: NA; cdr3_aa: CASSYVAGNYEQYF; cdr3_nt: TGTGCCAGCAGTTACGTCGCAGGAAACTACGAGCAGTACTTC
j_call: TRBJ1-1; v_call: TRBV3-1/TRBV3-2; d_call: NA; clone_size: NA; cdr3_aa: CASSPRSGGTEAFF; cdr3_nt: TGTGCCAGCAGTCCAAGATCGGGGGGAACTGAAGCTTTCTTT
j_call: TRBJ1-5; v_call: TRBV6-5; d_call: TRBD1; clone_size: NA; cdr3_aa: CASREGTGNQPQHF; cdr3_nt: TGTGCCAGCAGAGAGGGGACAGGCAATCAGCCCCAGCATTTT
j_call: TRBJ2-7; v_call: TRBV5-4; d_call: NA; clone_size: NA; cdr3_aa: CASSLGLGANYEQYF; cdr3_nt: TGTGCCAGCAGCTTGGGTCTAGGCGCTAACTACGAGCAGTACTTC
j_call: TRBJ2-3; v_call: TRBV27; d_call: NA; clone_size: NA; cdr3_aa: CASRTRLASSYTDTQYF; cdr3_nt: TGTGCCAGCCGTACTCGGCTTGCTAGCAGCTACACAGATACGCAGTATTTT
j_call: TRBJ2-7; v_call: TRBV7-9; d_call: TRBD2; clone_size: NA; cdr3_aa: CASSPASGGAKTYEQYF; cdr3_nt: TGTGCCAGCAGTCCTGCTTCGGGGGGTGCCAAAACCTACGAGCAGTACTTC
j_call: TRBJ1-6; v_call: TRBV6-6; d_call: NA; clone_size: once; cdr3_aa: CASITGSSYNSPLHF; cdr3_nt: TGTGCCAGCATTACAGGGAGCTCCTATAATTCACCCCTCCACTTT
j_call: TRBJ1-6; v_call: TRBV27; d_call: NA; clone_size: NA; cdr3_aa: CASSRQVLTYNSPLHF; cdr3_nt: TGTGCCAGCAGTCGGCAGGTCCTTACTTATAATTCACCCCTCCACTTT
j_call: TRBJ2-1; v_call: TRBV27; d_call: NA; clone_size: NA; cdr3_aa: CASSTTTGNEQFF; cdr3_nt: TGTGCCAGCAGTACTACTACGGGCAATGAGCAGTTCTTC
j_call: TRBJ2-3; v_call: TRBV6-2/TRBV6-3; d_call: NA; clone_size: once; cdr3_aa: CASSSYRDNPQYF; cdr3_nt: TGTGCCAGCAGTAGTTACAGGGATAACCCGCAGTATTTT
j_call: TRBJ2-1; v_call: TRBV24-1; d_call: TRBD2; clone_size: NA; cdr3_aa: CATEFTSGSYNEQFF; cdr3_nt: TGTGCCACCGAGTTCACTAGCGGGAGTTACAATGAGCAGTTCTTC
j_call: TRBJ2-2; v_call: TRBV5-6; d_call: NA; clone_size: NA; cdr3_aa: CASSLADTGELFF; cdr3_nt: TGTGCCAGCAGCTTGGCCGACACCGGGGAGCTGTTTTTT
j_call: TRBJ2-2; v_call: TRBV10-3; d_call: TRBD2; clone_size: NA; cdr3_aa: CAISDLGLDTLFFTGELFF; cdr3_nt: TGTGCCATCAGTGATCTAGGACTAGACACGTTATTTTTCACCGGGGAGCTGTTTTTT
j_call: TRBJ1-4; v_call: TRBV14; d_call: NA; clone_size: once; cdr3_aa: CASSQGTELVDEKLFF; cdr3_nt: TGTGCCAGCAGCCAAGGGACAGAGCTAGTTGATGAAAAACTGTTTTTT
j_call: TRBJ2-3; v_call: TRBV7-3; d_call: NA; clone_size: once; cdr3_aa: CASGRSGTGADTQYF; cdr3_nt: TGTGCCAGCGGGAGGAGCGGCACGGGCGCAGATACGCAGTATTTT
j_call: TRBJ2-1; v_call: TRBV5-4; d_call: NA; clone_size: NA; cdr3_aa: CASSLREPVNEQFF; cdr3_nt: TGTGCCAGCAGCTTACGGGAACCGGTCAATGAGCAGTTCTTC
j_call: TRBJ1-5; v_call: TRBV27; d_call: NA; clone_size: NA; cdr3_aa: CASSFRGAASNQPQHF; cdr3_nt: TGTGCCAGCAGTTTTCGGGGGGCAGCGAGCAATCAGCCCCAGCATTTT
j_call: TRBJ1-1; v_call: TRBV7-9; d_call: NA; clone_size: NA; cdr3_aa: CASRSPGHPEAFF; cdr3_nt: TGTGCCAGCAGATCCCCGGGACACCCTGAAGCTTTCTTT
j_call: TRBJ2-3; v_call: TRBV14; d_call: NA; clone_size: NA; cdr3_aa: CASSQSGAGRQDTQYF; cdr3_nt: TGTGCCAGCAGCCAAAGTGGGGCAGGGAGGCAAGATACGCAGTATTTT
j_call: TRBJ2-7; v_call: TRBV4-2; d_call: NA; clone_size: NA; cdr3_aa: CASSQEGVLYEQYF; cdr3_nt: TGTGCCAGCAGCCAAGAAGGGGTACTCTACGAGCAGTACTTC
j_call: TRBJ2-7; v_call: TRBV29-1; d_call: TRBD1; clone_size: NA; cdr3_aa: CSVLRGLSDEQYF; cdr3_nt: TGCAGCGTTCTAAGGGGGCTATCTGACGAGCAGTACTTC
j_call: TRBJ1-2; v_call: TRBV5-4; d_call: TRBD1; clone_size: few; cdr3_aa: CATFRTGGRGYTF; cdr3_nt: TGTGCCACCTTTCGGACAGGGGGCCGGGGCTACACCTTC
j_call: TRBJ2-7; v_call: TRBV5-1; d_call: TRBD1; clone_size: NA; cdr3_aa: CASSPEGTGQTYEQYF; cdr3_nt: TGCGCCAGCAGCCCCGAGGGGACAGGGCAAACCTACGAGCAGTACTTC